The 28 T cell receptor beta chains below all came from one sample that was sequenced in a study of blood T cell repertoires in COVID-19 (TCRdb year 2020). Library prep was done by the immunoSEQ multiplex PCR assay. TCRdb retrieved this table from immuneACCESS and kept in-frame rearrangements only. Not all clones are present; in checked studies, unresolved V genes account for under half, and no reason is known for the remainder. The sample table records over 200,000 clones; about 87% of these occur just once. The top ten clonotypes cover 1.2% of the sample. The sample consisted of PBMCs or T cells enriched from blood (not recorded which). All receptors derive from a man aged 25-45 years who had recovered from COVID-19.

This chain connects TRBV6-5 to TRBJ1-5, with 7 bases matching TRBD1. CDR1 and CDR2 from the germline V gene are MNHEY and SVGAGI. V was clipped by 7 bases and J by 0 bases; unmatched bases: 6. This CDR3 comprises 15 residues. CDR3 nucleotides: TGTGCCAGCACCCCGACAGGGTATAGCAATCAGCCCCAGCATTTT. As protein: CASTPTGYSNQPQHF.

The chain carries TRBV20-1 and TRBJ1-5; weak D call: TRBD1 (5 bases). This CDR3 has 11 amino acids. The V gene lost 2 bases and the J gene lost 6 bases, with 5 bases spanning the gap. Looked up from germline, CDR1 is DFQATT and CDR2 is SNEGSKA (reference sequence). Here the CDR3 reads CSARQGQPQHF. The CDR3 DNA reads as TGCAGTGCTAGACAGGGTCAGCCCCAGCATTTT.

The V gene is TRBV9, the J gene TRBJ2-7, with D tentatively TRBD2 (5 bases). The CDR3 covers 12 residues. CDR1 is SGDLS, CDR2 YYNGEE, per germline. V was shortened by 4 bases and J by 3 bases, with 8 bases between the two germline ends. The CDR3 region has the DNA TGTGCCAGCAGCACCGGAGGCTACGAGCAGTACTTC. It translates to CASSTGGYEQYF.

This chain uses TRBV11-2 with TRBJ1-1, with 8 bases lining up with TRBD1. CDR1 SGHAT and CDR2 FQNNGV come from the germline V gene. The CDR3 length is 15 residues. The V gene end was trimmed by 3 bases and the J gene end by 0 bases; junction bases not matched to a gene: 3. The DNA of the CDR3 is TGTGCCAGCAGCTTTCAGGGGGCCTTGAACACTGAAGCTTTCTTT. Translated: CASSFQGALNTEAFF.

CDR3 sequence reads: CASSEAGGGRGQTKPYEQYF. CDR3 DNA sequence: TGTGCCAGCAGTGAAGCCGGCGGGGGAAGGGGCCAGACAAAGCCCTACGAGCAGTACTTC. The chain is built from TRBV6-1 and TRBJ2-7; 7 positions agree with TRBD2. In germline, CDR1 is MNHNS, CDR2 SASEGT. Trimming took 0 bases from V and 2 from J; bases not matched to a gene: 19. The CDR3 sequence is 20 residues long.

The rearrangement uses TRBV5-1 and TRBJ2-7; D is ambiguous. Germline assignment: CDR1 SGHRS and CDR2 YFSETQ. The CDR3 runs to 18 residues. V dropped 2 bases and J dropped 6 bases, with 27 bases sitting between them. The CDR3 DNA reads as TGCGCCAGCAGCTTTGGTTTTCTGCGTATCGGGTCGATCATCGAGCAGTACTTC. It is translated as CASSFGFLRIGSIIEQYF.

CDR3 DNA sequence: TGTGCCACCAGTGATTTGCAGGTTTGGGATTTACAGGGGGACACCGGGGAGCTGTTTTTT. Residues: CATSDLQVWDLQGDTGELFF. The chain has TRBV24-1 and TRBJ2-2; TRBD1 matches at 8 bases. CDR3 length: 20 residues. V was clipped by 0 bases and J by 3 bases; unmatched bases: 14. The germline V gene encodes CDR1 KGHDR and CDR2 SFDVKD.

V usage is TRBV15 and J usage is TRBJ1-4; TRBD1 matches at 7 bases. Germline loops: CDR1 LNHNV, CDR2 YYDKDF (reference sequence). The CDR3 is 16 residues long. J lost 6 bases, V lost 4 bases, and 11 bases had no gene match. CDR3 sequence: CATSTRQGGMDEKLFF. The DNA of the CDR3 is TGTGCCACCAGCACCCGACAGGGCGGAATGGATGAAAAACTGTTTTTT. The full variable domain, with the rest looked up from reference TRBV15 and TRBJ1-4, is DAMVIQNPRYQVTQFGKPVTLSCSQTLNHNVMYWYQQKSSQAPKLLFHYYDKDFNNEADTPDNFQSRRPNTSFCFLDIRSPGLGDTAMYLCATSTRQGGMDEKLFFGSGTQLSVL.

This chain connects TRBV29-1 to TRBJ1-2, with 11 bases fitting TRBD1. The CDR3 is made up of 13 amino acids. CDR1 is SQVTM, CDR2 ANQGSEA, per germline. The junction had 5 bases not matched to a gene; V was cut back by 7 bases and J by 4 bases. CDR3 loop: CSAWTGGGYGYTF. For the CDR3, the DNA is TGCAGCGCCTGGACAGGGGGCGGCTATGGCTACACCTTC.

V and J are TRBV2 and TRBJ2-1; TRBD1 matches 9 bases. The germline gives CDR1 SNHLY, CDR2 FYNNEI. This CDR3 region has 15 residues. V lost 6 bases and J lost 6; bases outside the gene matches: 9. In nucleotides, the CDR3 is TGTGCCAGCAGAAAAGGGGGGACAGGGACCAATGAGCAGTTCTTC. It codes for CASRKGGTGTNEQFF.

DNA of the CDR3: TGCGCCAGCAGTCTGCGGACAGGGGAGGGCGAGCAGTACTTC. Its protein is CASSLRTGEGEQYF. The chain links TRBV5-1 to TRBJ2-7, with 9 nucleotides matching TRBD1. CDR3 size: 14 residues. V gave up 5 bases and J gave up 6 bases; unmatched junction bases: 9. In germline, CDR1 is SGHRS, CDR2 YFSETQ.

This clone came up a few times. This chain uses TRBV20-1 with TRBJ1-2; 8 bases match TRBD1. Germline V gene lookup returns CDR1 DFQATT and CDR2 SNEGSKA (reference sequence). The CDR3 length is 11 residues. Trimming at V came to 5 bases and at J to 8 bases, leaving 4 bases not matched to a gene. The CDR3 DNA is TGCAGTGCTCCACAGGGGGGCGGCTACACCTTC. It yields the protein CSAPQGGGYTF.

The rearrangement joins TRBV6-2 or TRBV6-3 to TRBJ1-1; D is ambiguous. CDR1 and CDR2 (germline): MNHEY, SVGEGT. The V and J ends lost 5 bases and 5 bases respectively, with 18 bases between them. The CDR3 spans 15 residues. This CDR3 is CASSTRPGRETEAFF. Written as DNA, the CDR3 is TGTGCCAGCAGTACCCGACCGGGGAGGGAAACTGAAGCTTTCTTT.

The chain couples TRBV9 to TRBJ2-7; 7 bases align to TRBD1. The junction had 3 bases not matched to a gene; V was cut back by 0 bases and J by 3 bases. Per the germline V gene, CDR1 is SGDLS and CDR2 is YYNGEE. The CDR3 is 14 residues long. The DNA for the CDR3 is TGTGCCAGCAGCGTAGGGGACAGAAACTACGAGCAGTACTTC. Its protein is CASSVGDRNYEQYF.

This CDR3 reads CATSEPDRDRLNEQFF. As DNA, the CDR3 is TGTGCCACCAGTGAACCTGACAGGGATAGGCTCAATGAGCAGTTCTTC. V and J are TRBV24-1 and TRBJ2-1; TRBD1 matches 7 bases. V gave up 4 bases and J gave up 6 bases; unmatched junction bases: 11. CDR1 is KGHDR and CDR2 is SFDVKD in the germline V gene. This CDR3 is built from 16 residues.

This chain joins TRBV11-3 and TRBJ2-3; the D is unclear. This CDR3 region has 15 residues. Germline V gives CDR1 SGHNT, CDR2 YENEEA. V gave up 1 base and J gave up 5 bases, with 13 bases separating them. Written as DNA, the CDR3 is TGTGCCAGCAGCTTAGCCACCTTAACGGGAGATACGCAGTATTTT. Protein product: CASSLATLTGDTQYF. Using reference TRBV11-3 and TRBJ2-3 for the parts outside the CDR3, the full variable domain is EAGVVQSPRYKIIEKKQPVAFWCNPISGHNTLYWYLQNLGQGPELLIRYENEEAVDDSQLPKDRFSAERLKGVDSTLKIQPAELGDSAVYLCASSLATLTGDTQYFGPGTRLTVL.

The count of this clone is one. V gene TRBV19 combines with J gene TRBJ1-1, with 11 bases aligning to TRBD1. The length of the CDR3 is 15 residues. Germline V lookup: CDR1 LNHDA, CDR2 SQIVND (reference sequence). V trimming: 6 bases; J trimming: 5 bases; junction bases outside the gene matches: 8. The CDR3 here is CASSLAGTGGTEAFF. The DNA for the CDR3 is TGTGCCAGTAGCCTAGCCGGGACAGGGGGGACTGAAGCTTTCTTT. The whole variable domain, filled in from reference TRBV19 and TRBJ1-1, reads DGGITQSPKYLFRKEGQNVTLSCEQNLNHDAMYWYRQDPGQGLRLIYYSQIVNDFQKGDIAEGYSVSREKKESFPLTVTSAQKNPTAFYLCASSLAGTGGTEAFFGQGTRLTVV.

CDR3 coding DNA: TGTGCCACCAGTGATGACAGTTGGCGTGGCTACACCTTC. As protein: CATSDDSWRGYTF. The chain uses TRBV24-1 and TRBJ1-2, with D possibly matching TRBD1 (5 bases). The CDR3 is made up of 13 amino acids. Trimming took 3 bases from V and 7 from J, leaving 11 bases between them. In germline, CDR1 is KGHDR, CDR2 SFDVKD.

This chain uses TRBV9 with TRBJ2-1; TRBD2 might be the D (5 bases). The V and J ends lost 5 bases and 4 bases respectively, with 13 bases between them. This CDR3 is built from 14 residues. CDR1 is SGDLS, CDR2 YYNGEE, per germline. The CDR3 region is CASSRETGYNEQFF. DNA of the CDR3: TGTGCCAGCAGTAGGGAGACGGGATACAATGAGCAGTTCTTC.

The chain carries TRBV19 and TRBJ2-7, with 10 bases that match TRBD1. After removal of 1 base from V and 2 bases from J, the junction contained 2 bases not matched to a gene. Germline CDR1 is LNHDA and CDR2 is SQIVND (reference sequence). This CDR3 is built from 15 residues. For the CDR3, the DNA is TGTGCCAGTAGTATAGGGGACAGGGGTCCCTACGAGCAGTACTTC. It encodes CASSIGDRGPYEQYF.

The rearrangement joins TRBV19 to TRBJ1-2; 7 positions match TRBD1. The CDR3 length is 15 residues. Unmatched junction bases numbered 8, after V lost 5 bases and J lost 2 bases. Germline values: CDR1 LNHDA, CDR2 SQIVND (reference sequence). The CDR3 reads CASSPGTDKNYGYTF. The CDR3 DNA reads as TGTGCCAGTAGTCCGGGGACAGATAAGAACTATGGCTACACCTTC.

This clone was detected only once. This chain uses TRBV29-1 with TRBJ1-1; TRBD1 matches at 8 bases. The CDR3 spans 12 residues. The V gene's germline CDR1 is SQVTM and CDR2 ANQGSEA. V shed 7 bases, J shed 5 bases, and the junction held 6 bases outside the gene matches. CDR3 sequence reads: CSASGGGTEAFF. In DNA, the CDR3 is TGCAGCGCGTCAGGGGGCGGTACTGAAGCTTTCTTT. The entire variable domain, with the rest obtained from reference TRBV29-1 and TRBJ1-1, is as follows: SAVISQKPSRDICQRGTSLTIQCQVDSQVTMMFWYRQQPGQSLTLIATANQGSEATYESGFVIDKFPISRPNLTFSTLTVSNMSPEDSSIYLCSASGGGTEAFFGQGTRLTVV.

The J gene is TRBJ2-7, the V gene TRBV7-8, with 12 bases that match TRBD1. J gave up 3 bases and V 5 bases, and 8 bases lay outside the gene matches. The V gene's germline CDR1 is SGHVS and CDR2 FQNEAQ. The CDR3 loop spans 16 amino acids. CDR3 sequence (DNA): TGTGCCAGCAGCATCCGGGACAGGGGGCAGTTCTACGAGCAGTACTTC. This gives the protein CASSIRDRGQFYEQYF.

The gene calls are TRBV6-1 and TRBJ1-6; TRBD1 is a possible D gene (5 bases). The germline V and J ends were trimmed by 0 bases and 7 bases, with 16 bases remaining between them. Germline-derived CDR1 and CDR2 are MNHNS and SASEGT. CDR3 length: 17 residues. CDR3 coding DNA: TGTGCCAGCAGTGAAGCCGCGGCGGGACTCTTCAATTCACCCCTCCACTTT. Translation: CASSEAAAGLFNSPLHF.

CDR3 residues: CSASQGAVSPLHF. CDR3 DNA sequence: TGCAGTGCTAGTCAGGGGGCGGTTTCACCCCTCCACTTT. The rearrangement links TRBV20-1 to TRBJ1-6; 8 bases fit TRBD1. The CDR3 is 13 amino acids. Germline values: CDR1 DFQATT, CDR2 SNEGSKA (reference sequence). Trimming at V came to 3 bases and at J to 9 bases, leaving 4 bases not matched to a gene.

This chain joins TRBV24-1 and TRBJ2-1, with D possibly being TRBD1 (6 bases). The germline gives CDR1 KGHDR, CDR2 SFDVKD. Deletions cut 1 base from V and 7 bases from J, with 10 bases between. This CDR3 contains 14 residues. The CDR3 protein is CATSDLGQGNEQFF. The CDR3 bases are TGTGCCACCAGTGATTTAGGGCAGGGGAATGAGCAGTTCTTC.

The V and J genes are TRBV4-3 and TRBJ2-7, with 9 nucleotides matching TRBD1. V was clipped by 0 bases and J by 3 bases; unmatched bases: 3. This CDR3 is built from 15 residues. Per germline, CDR1 LGHNA and CDR2 YSLEER. The CDR3 region has the DNA TGCGCCAGCAGCCAAGATTGGACAGGGGTCTACGAGCAGTACTTC. Its protein is CASSQDWTGVYEQYF.

J is TRBJ2-4 and V is TRBV7-8; 13 positions agree with TRBD2. Germline V gene data show CDR1 as SGHVS and CDR2 as FQNEAQ. J lost 1 base, V lost 4 bases, and 13 bases had no gene match. CDR3 size: 20 residues. This CDR3 reads CASSSGLAGPKPLAKNIQYF. CDR3 nucleotides: TGTGCCAGCAGCTCGGGACTAGCGGGACCTAAACCCCTGGCCAAAAACATTCAGTACTTC. The full variable domain, its missing parts supplied by reference TRBV7-8 and TRBJ2-4, is GAGVSQSPRYKVAKRGQDVALRCDPISGHVSLFWYQQALGQGPEFLTYFQNEAQLDKSGLPSDRFFAERPEGSVSTLKIQRTQQEDSAVYLCASSSGLAGPKPLAKNIQYFGAGTRLSVL.